The 5 T cell receptor beta chains below all came from one sample that was sequenced in a study of blood T cell repertoires in COVID-19. The method was immunoSEQ multiplex PCR; TCRdb's version includes in-frame clones alone and lacks a portion of them. The sample lists around 320,000 clones, approximately 85% occurring once. The sequencing input was peripheral blood. Every receptor here comes from a human donor in a cohort sampled during active COVID-19.

The chain couples TRBV7-2 to TRBJ2-1; D perhaps matches TRBD1 (5 bases). CDR1 is SGHTA and CDR2 is FQGNSA in the germline V gene. V lost 1 base and J lost 3, with 7 bases in between. The CDR3 is made up of 14 amino acids. In nucleotides, the CDR3 is TGTGCCAGCAGCTTAGAAACAGGCTACAATGAGCAGTTCTTC. Its translation: CASSLETGYNEQFF. The full variable domain, rest sourced from reference TRBV7-2 and TRBJ2-1, is GAGVSQSPSNKVTEKGKDVELRCDPISGHTALYWYRQSLGQGLEFLIYFQGNSAPDKSGLPSDRFSAERTGGSVSTLTIQRTQQEDSAVYLCASSLETGYNEQFFGPGTRLTVL.

The chain employs TRBV2 and TRBJ1-5; possible D gene TRBD1, 5 bases. The CDR3 loop spans 13 amino acids. Germline CDR1 and CDR2: SNHLY and FYNNEI. Trimming cost V 6 bases and J 3 bases, with 9 bases left between them. Here the CDR3 reads CASSKTDNQPQHF. The CDR3, as DNA: TGTGCCAGCAGCAAGACAGACAATCAGCCCCAGCATTTT.

The chain carries TRBV3-1 (or the pseudogene TRBV3-2) and TRBJ2-1; D may be TRBD2 (6 bases). Germline CDR1 and CDR2: LGHDT and YNNKEL (reference sequence). V gave up 0 bases and J gave up 7 bases, with 10 bases separating them. The CDR3 contains 14 residues. CDR3 region: CASSQDSGENEQFF. CDR3 in DNA: TGTGCCAGCAGCCAAGACTCGGGGGAAAATGAGCAGTTCTTC.

The chain couples TRBV29-1 to TRBJ2-1; 9 bases line up with TRBD1. V dropped 4 bases and J dropped 8; count of bases not matched to a gene: 9. From germline, CDR1 is SQVTM and CDR2 ANQGSEA. The CDR3 runs to 14 residues. The CDR3 coding sequence is TGCAGCGTTGCGAACAGGGGGCTGGGGGATGAGCAGTTCTTC. It codes for CSVANRGLGDEQFF.

The chain is built from TRBV19 and TRBJ2-7; 9 bases are a match to TRBD2. V trimming: 6 bases; J trimming: 3 bases; junction bases outside the gene matches: 9. Per germline, CDR1 LNHDA and CDR2 SQIVND (reference sequence). The CDR3 consists of 15 residues. The DNA of the CDR3 is TGTGCCAGTAGCCCCTCCGGGACTAGCTTCTACGAGCAGTACTTC. Amino acid sequence: CASSPSGTSFYEQYF. Full variable domain (outside the CDR3, taken from reference TRBV19 and TRBJ2-7): DGGITQSPKYLFRKEGQNVTLSCEQNLNHDAMYWYRQDPGQGLRLIYYSQIVNDFQKGDIAEGYSVSREKKESFPLTVTSAQKNPTAFYLCASSPSGTSFYEQYFGPGTRLTVT.